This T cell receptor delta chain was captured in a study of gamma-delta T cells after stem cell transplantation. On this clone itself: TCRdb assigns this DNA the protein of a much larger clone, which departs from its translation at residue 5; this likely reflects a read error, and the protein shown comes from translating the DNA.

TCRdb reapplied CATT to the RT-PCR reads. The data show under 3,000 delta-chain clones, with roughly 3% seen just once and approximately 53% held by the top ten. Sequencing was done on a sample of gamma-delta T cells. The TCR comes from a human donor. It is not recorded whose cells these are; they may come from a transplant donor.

The CDR3 spells CACDAVGVSRPLIF. CDR3 DNA: TGTGCCTGTGACGCCGTGGGGGTCTCCAGACCCCTGATCTTT. The chain couples TRDV2 to TRDJ4, with D possibly matching TRDD3 (6 bases). This CDR3 region has 14 residues. Germline V gene lookup returns CDR1 GEAIGNYY and CDR2 EKD. V was trimmed by 3 bases and J by 0 bases, leaving 13 bases between them.